Shown below are 24 T cell receptor beta chains from a single sample sequenced in a study of T cell responses to AZD1222 COVID-19 vaccine. Data came from immunoSEQ multiplex PCR; TCRdb stores just in-frame clones and leaves some out. The table records roughly 140,000 clones, 85% to 95% of them present only once. Specimen: peripheral blood, collected after recovery from COVID-19. These receptors came from an adult who had recovered from COVID-19.

This clone was seen only once. The chain employs TRBV6-1 and TRBJ1-2; 9 nucleotides align to TRBD1. The J segment lost 4 bases and the V segment lost 3 bases, leaving 3 bases of the junction unmatched. Germline V gene lookup returns CDR1 MNHNS and CDR2 SASEGT. This CDR3 spans 14 amino acids. The CDR3 DNA follows: TGTGCCAGCAGTGAGGGGACAGGGACCTATGGCTACACCTTC. As protein: CASSEGTGTYGYTF.

The genes are TRBV7-8 and TRBJ1-1, with D uncertain. This CDR3 spans 14 amino acids. Germline lookup yields CDR1 SGHVS and CDR2 FQNEAQ. The V end lost 4 bases, the J end lost 8 bases, and 17 bases lay between the germline ends. The CDR3 is CASSSGPTGGEAFF. The CDR3 region has the DNA TGTGCCAGCAGCTCGGGCCCAACCGGAGGGGAAGCTTTCTTT.

The rearrangement uses TRBV5-6 and TRBJ2-3; possibly TRBD2 for D (6 bases). Germline V gene data show CDR1 as SGHDT and CDR2 as YYEEEE. V was clipped by 4 bases and J by 5 bases, with 11 bases between them. The CDR3 spans 13 residues. The CDR3 here is CASSTVSGDTQYF. The CDR3 DNA sequence: TGTGCCAGCAGCACCGTTAGCGGAGATACGCAGTATTTT.

V and J are TRBV19 and TRBJ2-2; the match to TRBD2 covers 14 bases. Losses at the gene ends were 7 bases for V and 3 bases for J; bases not matched to a gene: 7. The germline V gene encodes CDR1 LNHDA and CDR2 SQIVND (reference sequence). The CDR3 has 17 amino acids. CDR3 coding DNA: TGTGCCAGTAAGGAGACTAGCGGGAGGGCCCACACCGGGGAGCTGTTTTTT. Its protein is CASKETSGRAHTGELFF.

In its sample, this clone was seen once. The chain is built from TRBV7-9 and TRBJ2-2, with TRBD2 as a possible D gene (5 bases). The CDR3 consists of 15 residues. V lost 5 bases and J lost 4, with 14 bases in between. Germline CDR1 SEHNR, CDR2 FQNEAQ (reference sequence). The CDR3 DNA sequence: TGTGCCAGCAGCCGCCGAGCGGAGTTCACCGGGGAGCTGTTTTTT. This translates into CASSRRAEFTGELFF. Complete variable domain (other parts from reference TRBV7-9 and TRBJ2-2): DTGVSQNPRHKITKRGQNVTFRCDPISEHNRLYWYRQTLGQGPEFLTYFQNEAQLEKSRLLSDRFSAERPKGSFSTLEIQRTEQGDSAMYLCASSRRAEFTGELFFGEGSRLTVL.

The chain carries TRBV7-9 and TRBJ2-5, with 9 bases matching TRBD1. The V and J ends lost 5 bases and 5 bases, in that order; junction bases with no gene match: 9. Germline values: CDR1 SEHNR, CDR2 FQNEAQ (reference sequence). CDR3 length: 15 residues. As DNA, the CDR3 is TGTGCCAGCAGCCTAGGGGACAGGGAATTGGAGACCCAGTACTTC. Amino acid sequence: CASSLGDRELETQYF.

The rearrangement uses TRBV6-5 and TRBJ1-4; D is perhaps TRBD1 (5 bases). The CDR3 has 15 amino acids. Trimming shortened V by 6 bases and J by 0 bases, and 11 bases separated the two germline ends. Germline values: CDR1 MNHEY, CDR2 SVGAGI. The CDR3 DNA follows: TGTGCCAGCAGCGACGGGGGTGCAACTAATGAAAAACTGTTTTTT. As protein: CASSDGGATNEKLFF.

The CDR3 DNA sequence: TGTGCCAGCAGCTTAGTTGTACTTAACACCGGGGAGCTGTTTTTT. Translating gives CASSLVVLNTGELFF. The J gene is TRBJ2-2, the V gene TRBV7-2, with D unclear. The V end was cut by 1 base, the J end by 2 bases, with 8 bases between. CDR1 is SGHTA and CDR2 is FQGNSA in the germline V gene. This CDR3 is built from 15 residues.

The chain has TRBV6-5 and TRBJ1-1; maybe TRBD1 (5 bases). The CDR3 covers 13 residues. CDR1 and CDR2 (germline): MNHEY, SVGAGI. The V gene lost 2 bases and the J gene lost 11 bases, with 15 bases spanning the gap. CDR3 nucleotide sequence: TGTGCCAGCAGTTACCCGGGGGGTCGGGGGGCTTTCTTT. Its protein is CASSYPGGRGAFF.

The chain recombines TRBV4-2 with TRBJ1-2, with TRBD1 matching 8 bases. The CDR3 runs 14 residues. V trimming: 4 bases; J trimming: 4 bases; junction bases outside the gene matches: 5. In germline, CDR1 is LGHNA, CDR2 YNFKEQ. CDR3 in DNA: TGTGCCAGCAGCCGCGACAGGGGATTCTATGGCTACACCTTC. Amino acids: CASSRDRGFYGYTF.

The chain links TRBV20-1 to TRBJ1-1; a weak D match, TRBD1 (6 bases). Trimming took off 6 bases at V and 8 bases at J, with 10 bases between the two ends. CDR3 length equals 10 residues. From germline, CDR1 is DFQATT and CDR2 SNEGSKA (reference sequence). DNA of the CDR3: TGCAGTGCCACGGACAGAGAAGCTTTCTTT. Residues: CSATDREAFF.

The chain joins TRBV2 to TRBJ1-1; the D gene is possibly TRBD1 (6 bases). Germline values: CDR1 SNHLY, CDR2 FYNNEI. CDR3 length equals 12 residues. V was clipped by 9 bases and J by 5 bases, with 13 bases between them. The CDR3 spells CASQQGRTEAFF. The CDR3 DNA follows: TGTGCCAGTCAACAGGGTAGGACTGAAGCTTTCTTT.

This clone appeared a single time. CDR3 nucleotides: TGCAGCGTTGAAGATCCCGGACAGGGGGGTTTTTCTGGGGCCAACGTCCTGACTTTC. It yields the protein CSVEDPGQGGFSGANVLTF. This chain connects TRBV29-1 to TRBJ2-6, with 10 bases lining up with TRBD1. Germline V gives CDR1 SQVTM, CDR2 ANQGSEA. The CDR3 length is 19 residues. V lost 0 bases and J lost 1; bases outside the gene matches: 9.

The CDR3 loop is CASSQDLAYEQYF. CDR3 coding DNA: TGTGCCAGCAGCCAAGATTTGGCCTACGAGCAGTACTTC. V gene TRBV14 combines with J gene TRBJ2-7; D is ambiguous. The CDR3 is 13 residues long. Trimming stripped 0 bases from V and 2 bases from J, with 5 bases between. Germline V gene data show CDR1 as SGHDN and CDR2 as FVKESK.

The genes are TRBV3-1 (or the pseudogene TRBV3-2) and TRBJ2-6; 9 positions match TRBD2. This CDR3 has 17 residues. The V segment lost 5 bases and the J segment 0 bases; nucleotides outside the gene matches: 5. Germline loops: CDR1 LGHDT, CDR2 YNNKEL (reference sequence). This chain's CDR3 is CASSGTSSGSGANVLTF. The CDR3 DNA reads TGTGCCAGCAGCGGGACTAGCTCCGGCTCTGGGGCCAACGTCCTGACTTTC.

The chain links TRBV6-6 to TRBJ2-7, with 10 bases aligning to TRBD2. Trimming at V came to 2 bases and at J to 3 bases, leaving 7 bases not matched to a gene. Germline V gene lookup returns CDR1 MNHNY and CDR2 SVGAGI (reference sequence). This CDR3 region has 16 residues. CDR3 coding DNA: TGTGCCAGCAGTTACCGTTGGACTAGCGGAAGCTACGAGCAGTACTTC. Its translation: CASSYRWTSGSYEQYF.

The chain uses TRBV7-6 and TRBJ2-4; possible D gene TRBD2, 6 bases. This CDR3 has 18 residues. Germline V gene lookup returns CDR1 SGHVS and CDR2 FNYEAQ. V dropped 4 bases and J dropped 0 bases, with 19 bases sitting between them. The CDR3 loop reads CASSSGGRVGLAKNIQYF. DNA for the CDR3: TGTGCCAGCAGCTCCGGGGGTAGGGTGGGTCTAGCCAAAAACATTCAGTACTTC.

The chain carries TRBV2 and TRBJ2-3, with D tentatively TRBD2 (5 bases). The CDR3 sequence is 15 residues long. V was shortened by 3 bases and J by 9 bases, with 19 bases between the two germline ends. The germline V gene has CDR1 SNHLY and CDR2 FYNNEI. As DNA, the CDR3 is TGTGCCAGCAGTGATAAGCAACTAGTGTTGCAAACGCAGTATTTT. Residues: CASSDKQLVLQTQYF.

The chain employs TRBV9 and TRBJ2-1; no clear D gene. This CDR3 has 13 residues. V lost 6 bases and J 8 bases, leaving 15 bases between the germline ends. CDR1 SGDLS and CDR2 YYNGEE come from the germline V gene. The CDR3 spells CASNRPPGDEQFF. In DNA, the CDR3 is TGTGCCAGCAACCGGCCCCCGGGCGATGAGCAGTTCTTC.

The rearrangement links TRBV2 to TRBJ2-2; D not resolved. V was shortened by 8 bases and J by 2 bases, with 9 bases between the two germline ends. This CDR3 contains 13 residues. Germline CDR1 reads SNHLY; CDR2 reads FYNNEI. The CDR3 nucleotides are TGTGCCAGCTTCGACGGTAACACCGGGGAGCTGTTTTTT. It encodes CASFDGNTGELFF. The complete variable domain, with remaining parts taken from reference TRBV2 and TRBJ2-2, reads EPEVTQTPSHQVTQMGQEVILRCVPISNHLYFYWYRQILGQKVEFLVSFYNNEISEKSEIFDDQFSVERPDGSNFTLKIRSTKLEDSAMYFCASFDGNTGELFFGEGSRLTVL.

This chain uses TRBV10-2 with TRBJ2-7; D ambiguous. Looked up from germline, CDR1 is WSHSY and CDR2 is SAAADI. The CDR3 has 14 amino acids. Trimming removed 0 bases from V and 3 bases from J, with 9 bases in between. CDR3 DNA: TGCGCCAGCAGTGAGTCGGTCAGCTACTACGAGCAGTACTTC. It codes for CASSESVSYYEQYF.

The chain employs TRBV28 and TRBJ2-7; perhaps TRBD1 as D (6 bases). Germline V gives CDR1 MDHEN, CDR2 SYDVKM. The CDR3 is made up of 12 amino acids. V dropped 7 bases and J dropped 3 bases, with 10 bases sitting between them. The CDR3 bases are TGTGCCAGCACTACACAGGGCTACGAGCAGTACTTC. Translation gives CASTTQGYEQYF.

V usage is TRBV12-5 and J usage is TRBJ2-2; D is tentatively TRBD1 or TRBD2 (6 bases each). The germline V gene encodes CDR1 LGHNT and CDR2 FRNRAP. There are 17 residues in the CDR3. V lost 0 bases and J 0 bases, leaving 11 bases between the germline ends. CDR3 in DNA: TGTGCTAGTGGTTTGGTGGCGGGACACGCGAACACCGGGGAGCTGTTTTTT. Translating gives CASGLVAGHANTGELFF. The full variable domain, its missing parts supplied by reference TRBV12-5 and TRBJ2-2, is DARVTQTPRHKVTEMGQEVTMRCQPILGHNTVFWYRQTMMQGLELLAYFRNRAPLDDSGMPKDRFSAEMPDATLATLKIQPSEPRDSAVYFCASGLVAGHANTGELFFGEGSRLTVL.

The chain employs TRBV19 and TRBJ1-3; a possible D gene is TRBD1 (6 bases). V gave up 3 bases and J gave up 0 bases, with 18 bases separating them. From germline, CDR1 is LNHDA and CDR2 SQIVND (reference sequence). The CDR3 runs to 18 residues. The CDR3, as DNA: TGTGCCAGTAGTATCCTCTCTCCGACAGGACTCTCTGGAAACACCATATATTTT. This sequence encodes CASSILSPTGLSGNTIYF.